This T cell receptor (beta chain) was captured by sequencing in a study of T-cell memory formation after mild COVID-19. V was clipped by 6 bases and J by 1 base; unmatched bases: 11. CDR3 length: 15 amino acids. Germline CDR1 SQVTM, CDR2 ANQGSEA. TCRdb used MiXCR to reprocess the 5' RACE reads, holding one entry per CDR3 protein. This sample has about 390,000 distinct CDR3 sequences; about a sixth occur once, and the top ten carry about a fifth. Sequencing input: PBMCs or a T cell subset sorted from them (not recorded which). The receptor's source is a man aged 18-30 years who had mild COVID-19 (a few samples of this study predate the infection). Cell type and time point are not known. The chain recombines TRBV29-1 with TRBJ1-1; the match to TRBD1 covers 7 bases. The CDR3 reads CSVRENRGPNTEAFF. The CDR3 bases are TGCAGCGTGCGAGAAAACAGGGGACCGAACACTGAAGCTTTCTTT.